This record looks at one T cell receptor (beta chain) sequence and its context. The data were obtained in a study of T cells in Graves' hyperthyroidism and ophthalmopathy. The CDR3 consists of 15 residues. CDR1 is MGHRA and CDR2 is YSYEKL in the germline V gene. Germline trimming cut 2 bases from V and 0 bases from J; bases unmatched to any gene: 3. Researchers took RNA transcripts and amplified the TCR beta CDR3 regions from them. First-round RT-PCR of the TCR CDR3 relied on the HTBI primer set. TCRdb independently ran MiXCR on the multiplex PCR reads; one entry per CDR3 protein. This table has a few hundred thousand distinct CDR3 sequences, roughly 13% appearing once.

This rearrangement joins TRBV4-1 to TRBJ2-7; 8 bases match TRBD1. The sequenced material came from blood. The sequence was obtained from a man between 25 and 39 years old with Graves' hyperthyroidism that later progressed to Graves' ophthalmopathy. CDR3 bases: TGCGCCAGCAGCCAACGGACAGGGAGCTCCTACGAGCAGTACTTC. It is translated as CASSQRTGSSYEQYF.